Sequencing of this T cell receptor beta chain was carried out in a study of blood T cell repertoires in COVID-19. At the level of the study: Samples taken during acute and convalescent COVID-19 were collected in the United States, Italy and Spain. PBMCs, B-cell-depleted T cells, or T cells were the source of the cDNA or gDNA that made up the material.

This CDR3 has 14 residues. Germline V gene lookup returns CDR1 SGHDN and CDR2 FVKESK. The ends were cut back, 2 bases at V and 4 bases at J, with 11 bases in the middle. Authors' methods: Using reference gene primer amplification, nucleated cell counts were estimated. Using immunoSEQ multiplex PCR, the repertoire was profiled, and TCRdb retains in-frame clones only, with some absent. For V, J and clone size, that table is used; D and trimming come from the DNA. Here the sample spans fewer than 250,000 clones, approximately 87% being singletons. The source is an older woman with acute or convalescent COVID-19. J is TRBJ1-1 and V is TRBV14; possible D gene TRBD1, 6 bases. The source material was peripheral blood. CDR3 sequence: CASSQTGYGTEAFF. In DNA, the CDR3 is TGTGCCAGCAGCCAAACAGGGTATGGCACTGAAGCTTTCTTT.